Presented here are 21 T cell receptor beta chains from one specimen sequenced in a study of T cell repertoires in cytomegalovirus infection. TCRdb independently ran MiXCR on the reads; one entry per CDR3 protein. The sample includes 350,000 to 550,000 distinct CDR3 sequences, around 32% seen only once; the top ten take approximately 14%. The material sequenced was PBMCs. The receptors here all came from a human donor in good health (CMV status not recorded). Some clones in this sample may be carry-over from other donors' samples.

In the case of this clonotype: This is likely a read error, given that the CDR3 carries no conserved phenylalanine or tryptophan at its end. CDR3 nucleotide sequence: TGTGCCAGCAGTTATAAGTATAGCAATCAGCCCCAGCATTAT. Its translation is CASSYKYSNQPQHY. The J gene is TRBJ1-5, the V gene TRBV6-2 or TRBV6-3; no reliable D call. With 3 bases removed from V and 0 bases from J, the gap between germline ends came to 6 bases. CDR1 and CDR2 from the germline V gene are MNHEY and SVGEGT. The CDR3 consists of 14 residues.

The chain links TRBV27 to TRBJ2-2; TRBD1 matches 9 bases. Germline V gene sequence: CDR1 MNHEY, CDR2 SMNVEV (reference sequence). The CDR3 consists of 19 residues. The ends lost 6 bases at V and 1 base at J; junction bases unmatched: 15. The CDR3 loop is CASSRSGQGYFWNTGELFF. CDR3 in DNA: TGTGCCAGCAGCCGATCAGGACAGGGGTACTTTTGGAACACCGGGGAGCTGTTTTTT.

The gene calls are TRBV6-1 and TRBJ2-1, with D uncertain. Deletions cut 11 bases from V and 6 bases from J, with 11 bases between. Looked up from germline, CDR1 is MNHNS and CDR2 is SASEGT. CDR3 length: 11 residues. The CDR3, as DNA: TGTGCCCACGGGCCAATCAATGAGCAGTTCTTC. It translates to CAHGPINEQFF.

This clonotype was seen more than once but under ten times. The V call is TRBV7-9, the J call TRBJ1-5; D is undetermined. Per germline, CDR1 SEHNR and CDR2 FQNEAQ (reference sequence). The CDR3 has 14 amino acids. The ends were cut back, 8 bases at V and 8 bases at J, with 19 bases in the middle. Written as DNA, the CDR3 is TGTGCCAGCTCCTTCCATCAGTCGCTCAAGCCCCAGCATTTT. Translation gives CASSFHQSLKPQHF.

The CDR3 nucleotides read TGTGCCAGCAGTTTCCCGGAATCGGGGTGCTACACCTTC. This codes for CASSFPESGCYTF. V usage is TRBV6-5 and J usage is TRBJ1-2; D not certain. Trimming shortened V by 4 bases and J by 9 bases, and 15 bases separated the two germline ends. The length of the CDR3 is 13 residues. From germline, CDR1 is MNHEY and CDR2 SVGAGI.

This chain joins TRBV7-4 and TRBJ2-5; D is uncertain. CDR3 length: 15 residues. Between the trimmed V and J ends, which lost 2 bases and 1 base, there was a span of 11 bases. Germline V CDR1 and CDR2: SGHVT, SQSDAQ. The CDR3 reads CASSLNRNFQETQYF. CDR3 in DNA: TGTGCCAGCAGCTTAAACAGAAACTTCCAAGAGACCCAGTACTTC.

The chain carries TRBV20-1 and TRBJ2-5; 9 nucleotides line up with TRBD2. In germline, CDR1 is DFQATT, CDR2 SNEGSKA (reference sequence). The CDR3 spans 15 residues. J lost 1 base, V lost 1 base, and 4 bases had no gene match. The CDR3 sequence: CSARVSGGLQETQYF. CDR3 coding DNA: TGCAGTGCTAGAGTTAGCGGGGGCCTCCAAGAGACCCAGTACTTC.

Turning to this clonotype: It may be a read error: a sequence one base away is much more abundant. CDR3 DNA: TGTGCCAGCAGCTGGAGACAGGCGGGGCAAGAGACCCAGTACTTC. Its protein is CASSWRQAGQETQYF. The V call is TRBV7-2, the J call TRBJ2-5, with D perhaps given as TRBD1 or TRBD2 (6 bases each). The V end lost 4 bases, the J end lost 2 bases, and 14 bases lay between the germline ends. CDR1 SGHTA and CDR2 FQGNSA come from the germline V gene. CDR3 length: 15 amino acids.

The chain recombines TRBV12-3 or TRBV12-4 with TRBJ2-7; D is uncertain. The CDR3 is 13 residues long. The V end was cut by 2 bases, the J end by 5 bases, with 10 bases between. This CDR3 is CASSLMQVNEQYF. CDR3 DNA: TGTGCCAGCAGTTTAATGCAAGTCAACGAGCAGTACTTC.

This rearrangement joins TRBV29-1 to TRBJ2-1; weak D call: TRBD1 (5 bases). The CDR3 length is 12 residues. Germline V CDR1 and CDR2: SQVTM, ANQGSEA. V lost 4 bases and J lost 7, with 11 bases in between. The CDR3 DNA reads TGCAGCGTTGTGACAGACCATAATGAGCAGTTCTTC. This codes for CSVVTDHNEQFF.

This clonotype showed up just a few times. CDR3 sequence (DNA): TGTGCCAGCAGCCGTCGACAGAACACTGAAGCTTTCTTT. Translated, it gives CASSRRQNTEAFF. The gene calls are TRBV11-2 and TRBJ1-1; no clear D. The CDR3 loop spans 13 amino acids. Trimming left V 5 bases short and J 1 base short, with 8 bases between. Germline CDR1 and CDR2: SGHAT and FQNNGV.

V is TRBV5-4 and J is TRBJ1-2; 7 bases agree with TRBD1. The germline V gene has CDR1 SGHNT and CDR2 YYREEE (reference sequence). V lost 2 bases, J lost 0 bases, and 7 bases stayed unmatched. CDR3 length: 16 amino acids. This chain's CDR3 is CASSFAGGNSNYGYTF. Here the CDR3 DNA reads TGTGCCAGCAGCTTCGCAGGGGGAAATTCTAACTATGGCTACACCTTC.

This clonotype was recorded many times. The chain recombines TRBV7-8 with TRBJ2-2, with 16 positions matching TRBD2. Germline CDR1 SGHVS, CDR2 FQNEAQ. V shed 5 bases and J 6 bases; nucleotides not matched to a gene: 6. The CDR3 has 17 amino acids. The DNA of the CDR3 is TGTGCCAGCAGCCAGGGACTAGCGGGGGGGATGGCCGGGGAGCTGTTTTTT. Protein: CASSQGLAGGMAGELFF.

A few counts support this clonotype. The rearrangement uses TRBV9 and TRBJ2-2; TRBD1 or TRBD2 may be the D gene (5 bases each). The CDR3 sequence is 15 residues long. The germline CDR1 and CDR2 sequences are SGDLS and YYNGEE. V was trimmed by 3 bases and J by 4 bases, leaving 13 bases between them. In DNA form, the CDR3 reads TGTGCCAGCAGCGGGCTCAGTGGGGGCACCGGGGAGCTGTTTTTT. Amino acids: CASSGLSGGTGELFF.

V gene TRBV28 combines with J gene TRBJ1-2, with D possibly being TRBD1 (6 bases). Germline V lookup: CDR1 MDHEN, CDR2 SYDVKM. This CDR3 has 14 residues. V shed 5 bases and J shed 3 bases, with 13 bases lying between them. In nucleotides, the CDR3 is TGTGCCAGCAGTCAATTCAGGGGTCACTATGGCTACACCTTC. Translation gives CASSQFRGHYGYTF.

Only one count was recorded for this clonotype. V usage is TRBV4-1 and J usage is TRBJ1-1; D is unresolved. The CDR3 sequence is 15 residues long. The germline V gene has CDR1 MGHRA and CDR2 YSYEKL. V shed 5 bases and J shed 6 bases, with 19 bases lying between them. CDR3: CASSYKGMWRPEAFF. The CDR3 DNA is TGCGCCAGCAGCTATAAAGGGATGTGGCGCCCTGAAGCTTTCTTT.

This clonotype was counted a few times. The chain combines TRBV5-4 with TRBJ1-1; possibly TRBD1 for D (5 bases). Trimming pared 4 bases from V and 0 bases from J, leaving 22 bases between. Germline-derived CDR1 and CDR2 are SGHNT and YYREEE (reference sequence). The CDR3 has 18 residues. CDR3 in amino acids: CASSTSNFGRGMNTEAFF. Written as DNA, the CDR3 is TGTGCCAGCAGCACCTCCAATTTCGGAAGGGGCATGAACACTGAAGCTTTCTTT.

This clonotype occurred a few times. This rearrangement joins TRBV28 to TRBJ1-2; 11 nucleotides agree with TRBD1. CDR1 and CDR2 from the germline V gene are MDHEN and SYDVKM. The J segment lost 8 bases and the V segment lost 4 bases, leaving 12 bases of the junction unmatched. CDR3 length equals 16 residues. CDR3 nucleotide sequence: TGTGCCAGCAGTTGGGACAGGGGGAGCCTCGGGGAAGGCTACACCTTC. This codes for CASSWDRGSLGEGYTF.

In its sample, this clonotype was seen many times. This chain links TRBV5-5 with TRBJ2-3; D not resolved. CDR3 size: 11 residues. V shed 4 bases and J shed 6 bases, with 6 bases lying between them. CDR1 and CDR2 from the germline V gene are SGHKS and YYEKEE (reference sequence). CDR3 sequence (DNA): TGTGCCAGCAGCCCACTGGATACGCAGTATTTT. Encoded protein: CASSPLDTQYF.

This sequence joins TRBV7-8 and TRBJ1-2, with D uncertain. The CDR3 totals 15 residues. With 1 base removed from V and 1 base from J, the gap between germline ends came to 10 bases. Germline V lookup: CDR1 SGHVS, CDR2 FQNEAQ. Here the CDR3 DNA reads TGTGCCAGCAGCTTAGAAGGGAAGAGTAACTATGGCTACACCTTC. Translated, it gives CASSLEGKSNYGYTF.

The CDR3 spells CASSSRTGPSSYEQYF. DNA of the CDR3: TGTGCCAGCAGTTCTAGGACAGGGCCGAGCTCCTACGAGCAGTACTTC. This rearrangement joins TRBV2 to TRBJ2-7; TRBD1 aligns across 8 bases. This CDR3 region has 16 residues. With V trimmed by 5 bases and J by 0 bases, 9 bases remained unmatched. Germline V gives CDR1 SNHLY, CDR2 FYNNEI.